In its sample, the clone carrying this T cell receptor (beta chain) was seen many times. As yet, its antigen is unknown. This sample was included in a study of T cell repertoires in cytomegalovirus infection. On the study more broadly: An indication of both CMV infection and matching HLA type came from public TCR beta signatures.

TCRdb re-analysed the reads in MiXCR, keeping a single row per CDR3 protein. The profile shows over 300,000 distinct CDR3 sequences, about 17% of them singletons. The CDR3 length is 15 residues. The V gene's germline CDR1 is MDHEN and CDR2 SYDVKM. With 2 bases removed from V and 0 bases from J, the gap between germline ends came to 8 bases. The study, taken as a whole, reports: CMV carriers with the relevant HLA were identified by cumulative public TCR beta family frequency. Dominant in the ex vivo response were TCR beta clonotypes restricted by HLA-C and specific for CMV.

This chain links TRBV28 with TRBJ2-1; D not certain. The sequencing sample was made of PBMCs. The TCR originated in a human donor in good health (CMV status not recorded). Some clones in this sample may be carry-over from other donors' samples. The CDR3 nucleotides are TGTGCCAGCAGTTTAAGAGAGAGCTCCTACAATGAGCAGTTCTTC. Its translation: CASSLRESSYNEQFF.